The present TCR beta chain was sequenced within a study of CD8 T cells in Susac syndrome. TCR beta sequencing covered blood CD8+ and CD4+ T cells. Negative isolation was used for CD8+ and CD4+ T cells and FACS enrichment for TEMRA cells. Random hexamers served to reverse transcribe about 0.5 to 1 ug RNA. The authors amplified TCR beta CDR3 across 54 Vbeta and 13 Jbeta using immunoSEQ multiplex PCR. TCRdb re-called the immunoSEQ multiplex PCR reads with MiXCR, one entry per CDR3 protein. Of 90,000 to 150,000 distinct CDR3 sequences listed, approximately 93% are singletons. The CDR3 is 15 amino acids. Germline V gene data show CDR1 as KGHDR and CDR2 as SFDVKD. V lost 4 bases and J 1 base, leaving 13 bases between the germline ends.

The source of this sequence is a human donor with multiple sclerosis. The sequencing sample was made of CD4+ T cells from PBMCs. The rearrangement links TRBV24-1 to TRBJ2-7, with D perhaps assigned TRBD1 or TRBD2 (5 bases each). The CDR3 region is CATSEDGTESYEQYF. CDR3 nucleotide sequence: TGTGCCACCAGTGAGGACGGGACGGAGTCCTACGAGCAGTACTTC.